This T cell receptor (beta chain) was identified in a study of T-cell reconstitution after alpha-beta-depleted transplantation in children. For TCRbeta, the library was prepared with unique molecular identifiers. MiXCR, run by TCRdb on the PCR reads, gives a single entry per CDR3 protein. The table lists tens of thousands of distinct CDR3 sequences, around 17% of them singletons. The CDR3 length is 15 residues. The germline V and J ends were trimmed by 0 bases and 3 bases, with 10 bases remaining between them. Germline CDR1 reads SGDLS; CDR2 reads YYNGEE. The gene calls are TRBV9 and TRBJ2-1; tentatively, D is TRBD1 (5 bases). The source is a male patient aged 2-9 years who had a stem cell transplant for acute lymphoblastic leukemia, so the T cells may come from the graft donor. The material sequenced was PBMCs, mostly from graft donor cells, taken 60 days after TCRalphabeta/CD19-depleted stem cell transplant. This CDR3 is CASSVATVLYNEQFF. In DNA, the CDR3 is TGTGCCAGCAGCGTAGCGACAGTTCTCTACAATGAGCAGTTCTTC.